Below, 6 T cell receptor beta chains from the same sample are listed, as sequenced in a study of T cell changes during pregnancy in multiple sclerosis. Produced via immunoSEQ multiplex PCR; TCRdb's table is partial and in-frame only. The table records around 44,000 clones, less than 95% of them present only once. The sample consisted of CD8+ T cells from peripheral blood mononuclear cells, taken in the first trimester of pregnancy. The receptor source for this set is a female donor with multiple sclerosis, enrolled in a pregnancy study.

The rearrangement uses TRBV6-1 and TRBJ2-7, with D possibly TRBD2 on 5 matching bases. Germline lookup yields CDR1 MNHNS and CDR2 SASEGT. With 8 bases removed from V and 0 bases from J, the gap between germline ends came to 14 bases. The CDR3 totals 14 residues. The CDR3 DNA sequence: TGTGCCAGCGGGAGCAGGCCCGCCTCCTACGAGCAGTACTTC. Its translation: CASGSRPASYEQYF.

This chain uses TRBV7-9 with TRBJ2-2, with D possibly being TRBD2 (6 bases). The V gene's germline CDR1 is SEHNR and CDR2 FQNEAQ (reference sequence). The CDR3 extends over 15 amino acids. With 8 bases removed from V and 0 bases from J, the gap between germline ends came to 13 bases. The DNA of the CDR3 is TGTGCCAGCGGAGGGCTGGCAACGAACACCGGGGAGCTGTTTTTT. Its translation is CASGGLATNTGELFF.

The V gene is TRBV11-3, the J gene TRBJ2-1, with TRBD2 identical over 12 bases. This CDR3 contains 19 residues. Trimming removed 1 base from V and 1 base from J; junction bases left unmatched: 8. The germline gives CDR1 SGHNT, CDR2 YENEEA. CDR3 coding DNA: TGTGCCAGCAGCTTAGGCCCTAGCGGGGGGGGGATATCCTACAATGAGCAGTTCTTC. As protein: CASSLGPSGGGISYNEQFF.

This chain links TRBV5-6 with TRBJ2-1, with no clear D. The CDR3 loop spans 14 amino acids. V was trimmed by 4 bases and J by 7 bases, leaving 15 bases between them. Germline V gene lookup returns CDR1 SGHDT and CDR2 YYEEEE. The CDR3 region is CASSDGRPLNEQFF. The DNA of the CDR3 is TGTGCCAGCAGCGATGGGCGTCCATTGAATGAGCAGTTCTTC.

Only a few counts were recorded for this clone. The gene calls are TRBV6-5 and TRBJ1-6; 7 nucleotides align to TRBD1. Germline V gene data show CDR1 as MNHEY and CDR2 as SVGAGI. This CDR3 region has 11 residues. With V trimmed by 6 bases and J by 19 bases, 9 bases remained unmatched. The CDR3 DNA reads TGTGCCAGCAGAACGGGACAGACCTTTCACTTT. Translation gives CASRTGQTFHF.

CDR3 in amino acids: CASSQDTSVSTGELFF. CDR3 DNA sequence: TGCGCCAGCAGCCAAGATACGTCAGTTTCCACCGGGGAGCTGTTTTTT. The chain is built from TRBV4-1 and TRBJ2-2, with D unclear. CDR3 length equals 16 residues. Germline CDR1 reads MGHRA; CDR2 reads YSYEKL. V shed 0 bases and J shed 4 bases, with 12 bases lying between them.